Included here is one T cell receptor (beta chain) sequence, with context. Its antigen has not been determined. No much larger clone is present one base from it, and per-base qualities are unavailable. Library preparation was by the immunoSEQ multiplex PCR assay. Held by TCRdb, this immuneACCESS table contains in-frame sequences only and omits some clones. Under half of the omission traces to an unresolved V gene where checked; the cause of the rest is unknown. Within this sample are approximately 83,000 clones, with approximately 95% of them counted one time only. The ten largest clonotypes hold roughly 1.5% of the sample. The data are from a study of control samples from healthy donors and cancer patients (dated by TCRdb to 2020 to 2021). A distance of 17 bases separates the germline ends of V and J, which lose 1 base and 6 bases respectively. The CDR3, from cysteine to phenylalanine, totals 16 residues. Left in the record is the CDR3 DNA by itself, 48 bases read in frame from the first base. CDR1 SEHNR and CDR2 FQNEAQ were looked up in the germline V gene (reference sequence).

The receptor chain draws on TRBV7-9 and TRBJ2-3, with a weak D call of TRBD2 (5 bases match). The sequence came from a woman aged 25-40 years in good health. Specimen: blood. The encoded CDR3 is CASSLGTSPFSDTQYF. The DNA is as follows: TGTGCCAGCAGCTTAGGGACTTCTCCGTTCTCGGATACGCAGTATTTT.